The present TCR beta chain was sequenced within a study of cytomegalovirus exposure and HLA in healthy donors. Germline V gene sequence: CDR1 SSHAT, CDR2 FNYEAQ (reference sequence). This CDR3 has 15 amino acids. Sequenced by immunoSEQ multiplex PCR; TCRdb stores in-frame clones only, minus some. The sample shows 56,000 or so clones, 90% to 95% of them seen only once. Details on this clone: A read error may account for a junction end that differs from germline.

The sample comprised PBMCs. The sequence came from a man between 18 and 35 years old in good health and CMV-seronegative. The chain employs TRBV7-7 and TRBJ2-1; 9 bases map to TRBD1. The CDR3: CASSQGTGSVNEQFF. CDR3 DNA: TGTGCTAGCAGCCAAGGGACAGGGTCTGTCAATGAGCAGTTCTTC.